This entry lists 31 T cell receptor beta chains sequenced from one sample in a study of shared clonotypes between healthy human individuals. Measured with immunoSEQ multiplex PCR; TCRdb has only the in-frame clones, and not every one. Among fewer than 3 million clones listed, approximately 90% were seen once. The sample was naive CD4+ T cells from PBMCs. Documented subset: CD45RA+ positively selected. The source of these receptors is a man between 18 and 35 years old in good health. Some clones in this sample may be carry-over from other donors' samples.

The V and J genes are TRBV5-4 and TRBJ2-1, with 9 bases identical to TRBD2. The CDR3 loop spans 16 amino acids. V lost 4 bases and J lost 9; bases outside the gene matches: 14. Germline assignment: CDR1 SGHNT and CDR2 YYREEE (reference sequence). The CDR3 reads CASSNLRAGGPSEQFF. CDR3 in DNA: TGTGCCAGCAGCAACCTCCGTGCGGGAGGGCCGAGTGAGCAGTTCTTC.

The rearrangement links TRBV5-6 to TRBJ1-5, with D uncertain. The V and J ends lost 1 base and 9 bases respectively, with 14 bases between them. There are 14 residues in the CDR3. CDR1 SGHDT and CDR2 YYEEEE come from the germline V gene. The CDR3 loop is CASSLSPEVRPQHF. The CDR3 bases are TGTGCCAGCAGCTTGTCGCCGGAGGTAAGGCCCCAGCATTTT.

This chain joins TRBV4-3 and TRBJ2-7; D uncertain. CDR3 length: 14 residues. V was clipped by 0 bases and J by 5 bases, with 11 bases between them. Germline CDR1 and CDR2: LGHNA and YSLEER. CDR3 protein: CASSQDSLRDEQYF. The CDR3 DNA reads TGCGCCAGCAGCCAAGATAGTTTACGGGACGAGCAGTACTTC.

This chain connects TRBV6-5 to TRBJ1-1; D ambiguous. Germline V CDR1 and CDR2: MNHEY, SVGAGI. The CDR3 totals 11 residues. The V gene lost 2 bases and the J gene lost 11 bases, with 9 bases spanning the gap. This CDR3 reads CASSYGLRAFF. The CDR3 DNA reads TGTGCCAGCAGTTACGGTTTGAGGGCTTTCTTT.

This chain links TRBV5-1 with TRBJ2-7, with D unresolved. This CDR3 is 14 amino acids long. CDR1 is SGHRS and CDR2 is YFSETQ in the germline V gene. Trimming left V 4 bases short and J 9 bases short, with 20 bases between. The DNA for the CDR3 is TGCGCCAGCAGCGAAACGGTAAACCCTTTGGTGCAGTACTTC. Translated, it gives CASSETVNPLVQYF.

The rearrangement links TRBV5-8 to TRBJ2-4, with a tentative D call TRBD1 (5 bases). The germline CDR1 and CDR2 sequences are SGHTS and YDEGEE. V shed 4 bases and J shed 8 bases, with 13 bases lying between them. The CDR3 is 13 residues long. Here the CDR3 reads CASSPALGDIQYF. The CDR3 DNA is TGTGCCAGCAGCCCCGCGTTAGGGGACATTCAGTACTTC.

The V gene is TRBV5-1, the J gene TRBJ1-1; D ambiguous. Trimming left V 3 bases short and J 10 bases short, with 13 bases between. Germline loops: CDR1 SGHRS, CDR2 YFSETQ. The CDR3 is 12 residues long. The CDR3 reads CASSSDIFGAFF. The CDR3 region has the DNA TGCGCCAGCAGCTCTGACATTTTTGGAGCTTTCTTT. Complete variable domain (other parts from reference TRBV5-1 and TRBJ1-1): KAGVTQTPRYLIKTRGQQVTLSCSPISGHRSVSWYQQTPGQGLQFLFEYFSETQRNKGNFPGRFSGRQFSNSRSEMNVSTLELGDSALYLCASSSDIFGAFFGQGTRLTVV.

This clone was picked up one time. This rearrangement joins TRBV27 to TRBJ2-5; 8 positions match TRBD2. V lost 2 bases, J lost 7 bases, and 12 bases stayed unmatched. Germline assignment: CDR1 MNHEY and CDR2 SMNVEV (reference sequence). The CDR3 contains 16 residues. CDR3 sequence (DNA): TGTGCCAGCAGTTTAGTCGGGACTAGGCCCTTGGGGACCCAGTACTTC. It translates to CASSLVGTRPLGTQYF.

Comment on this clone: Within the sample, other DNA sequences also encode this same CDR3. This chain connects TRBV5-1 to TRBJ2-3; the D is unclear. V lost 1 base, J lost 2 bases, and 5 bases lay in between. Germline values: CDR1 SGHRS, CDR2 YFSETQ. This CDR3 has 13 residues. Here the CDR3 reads CASSLRSTDTQYF. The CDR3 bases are TGCGCCAGCAGCTTGAGGTCCACAGATACGCAGTATTTT.

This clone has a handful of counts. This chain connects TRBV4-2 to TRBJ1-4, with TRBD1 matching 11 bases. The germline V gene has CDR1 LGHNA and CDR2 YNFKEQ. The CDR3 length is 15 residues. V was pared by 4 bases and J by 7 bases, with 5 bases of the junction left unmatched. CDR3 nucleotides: TGTGCCAGCAGCCCGTTGGACAGGGGGCGTGAAAAACTGTTTTTT. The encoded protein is CASSPLDRGREKLFF.

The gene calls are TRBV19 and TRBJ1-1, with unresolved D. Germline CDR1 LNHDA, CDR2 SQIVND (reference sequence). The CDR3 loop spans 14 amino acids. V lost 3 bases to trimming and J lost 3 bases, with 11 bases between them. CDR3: CASSIRRGDTEAFF. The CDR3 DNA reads TGTGCCAGTAGTATCAGGAGAGGAGACACTGAAGCTTTCTTT.

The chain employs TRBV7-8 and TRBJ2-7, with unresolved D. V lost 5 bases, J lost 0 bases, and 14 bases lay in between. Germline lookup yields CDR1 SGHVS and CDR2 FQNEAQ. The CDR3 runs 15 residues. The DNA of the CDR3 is TGTGCCAGCAGCCTCACTATCCTCGGCTCCTACGAGCAGTACTTC. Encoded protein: CASSLTILGSYEQYF.

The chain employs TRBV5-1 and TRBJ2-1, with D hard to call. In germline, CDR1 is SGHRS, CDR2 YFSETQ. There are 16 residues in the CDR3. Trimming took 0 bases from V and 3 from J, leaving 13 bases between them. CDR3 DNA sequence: TGCGCCAGCAGCTTGGAGCCAGCCCTTCTCTACAATGAGCAGTTCTTC. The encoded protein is CASSLEPALLYNEQFF.

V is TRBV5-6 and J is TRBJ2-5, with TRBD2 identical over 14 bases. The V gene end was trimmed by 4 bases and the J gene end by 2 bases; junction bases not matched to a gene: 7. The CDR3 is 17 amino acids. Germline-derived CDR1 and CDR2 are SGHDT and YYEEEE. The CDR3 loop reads CASSRGLAGGGQETQYF. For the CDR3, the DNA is TGTGCCAGCAGCCGTGGACTAGCGGGAGGAGGGCAAGAGACCCAGTACTTC.

The CDR3 region is CASSPRLASDTQYF. CDR3 nucleotides: TGCGCCAGCAGCCCCAGACTAGCATCAGATACGCAGTATTTT. This sequence joins TRBV4-3 and TRBJ2-3, with 7 positions matching TRBD2. This CDR3 contains 14 residues. Germline V lookup: CDR1 LGHNA, CDR2 YSLEER. J lost 4 bases, V lost 4 bases, and 5 bases had no gene match.

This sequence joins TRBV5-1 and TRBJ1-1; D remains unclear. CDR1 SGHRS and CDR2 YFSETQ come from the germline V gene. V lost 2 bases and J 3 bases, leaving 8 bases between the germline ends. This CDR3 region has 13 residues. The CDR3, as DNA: TGCGCCAGCAGCTTTTACGGAGACACTGAAGCTTTCTTT. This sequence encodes CASSFYGDTEAFF.

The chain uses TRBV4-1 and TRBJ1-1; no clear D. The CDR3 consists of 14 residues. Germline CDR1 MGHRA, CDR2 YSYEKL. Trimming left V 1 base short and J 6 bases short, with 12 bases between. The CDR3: CASSQGAGAAEAFF. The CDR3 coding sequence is TGCGCCAGCAGCCAAGGGGCCGGCGCGGCTGAAGCTTTCTTT.

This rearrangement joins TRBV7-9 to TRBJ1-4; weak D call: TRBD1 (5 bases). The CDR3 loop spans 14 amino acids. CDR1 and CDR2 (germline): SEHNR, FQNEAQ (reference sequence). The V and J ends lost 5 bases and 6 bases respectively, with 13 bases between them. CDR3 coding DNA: TGTGCCAGCAGCCTGAGCCGGGGGGATGAAAAACTGTTTTTT. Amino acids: CASSLSRGDEKLFF.

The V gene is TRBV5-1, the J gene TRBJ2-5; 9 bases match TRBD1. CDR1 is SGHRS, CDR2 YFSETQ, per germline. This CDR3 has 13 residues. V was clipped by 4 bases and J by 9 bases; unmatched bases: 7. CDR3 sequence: CASSNGTGWPQYF. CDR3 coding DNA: TGCGCCAGCAGCAACGGGACAGGGTGGCCCCAGTACTTC.

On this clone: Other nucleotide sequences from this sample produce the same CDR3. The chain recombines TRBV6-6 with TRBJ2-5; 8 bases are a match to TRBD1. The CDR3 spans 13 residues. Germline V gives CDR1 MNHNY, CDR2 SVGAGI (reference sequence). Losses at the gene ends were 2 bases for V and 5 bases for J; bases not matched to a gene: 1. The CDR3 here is CASSYPGGETQYF. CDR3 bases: TGTGCCAGCAGTTACCCAGGGGGCGAGACCCAGTACTTC.

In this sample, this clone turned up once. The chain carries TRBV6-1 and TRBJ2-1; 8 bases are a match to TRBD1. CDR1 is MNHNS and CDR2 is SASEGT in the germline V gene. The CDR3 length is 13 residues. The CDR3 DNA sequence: TGTGGCGCAGGGGGCTTTTTCTACAATGAGCAGTTCTTC. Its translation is CGAGGFFYNEQFF.

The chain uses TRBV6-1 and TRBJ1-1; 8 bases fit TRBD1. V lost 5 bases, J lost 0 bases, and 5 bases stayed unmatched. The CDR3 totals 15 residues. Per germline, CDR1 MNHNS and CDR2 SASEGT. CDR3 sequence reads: CASSPRTGMNTEAFF. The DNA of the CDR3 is TGTGCCAGCAGTCCCCGGACAGGGATGAACACTGAAGCTTTCTTT.

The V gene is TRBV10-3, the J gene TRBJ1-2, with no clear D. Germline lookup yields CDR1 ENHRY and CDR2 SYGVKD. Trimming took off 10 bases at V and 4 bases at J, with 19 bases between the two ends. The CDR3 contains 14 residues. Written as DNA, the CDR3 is TGTGCCACCGGCCGTCAGAGCATGTCCTATGGCTACACCTTC. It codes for CATGRQSMSYGYTF.

Here the CDR3 DNA reads TGTGCCAGCAGCCAAGATTTGCCGGCGGGATCGTCCTACAATGAGCAGTTCTTC. Translated, it gives CASSQDLPAGSSYNEQFF. The chain links TRBV4-2 to TRBJ2-1; D is perhaps TRBD2 (6 bases). There are 18 residues in the CDR3. Germline V gene sequence: CDR1 LGHNA, CDR2 YNFKEQ. V lost 0 bases to trimming and J lost 1 base, with 16 bases between them.

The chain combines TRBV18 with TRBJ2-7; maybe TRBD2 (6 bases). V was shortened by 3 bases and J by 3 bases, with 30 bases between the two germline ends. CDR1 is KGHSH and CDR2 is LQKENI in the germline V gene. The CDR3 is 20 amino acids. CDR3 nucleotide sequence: TGTGCCAGCTCACCCCTGGGCCTGGGACTGAAGTCCGCCCACGTCTACGAGCAGTACTTC. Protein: CASSPLGLGLKSAHVYEQYF.

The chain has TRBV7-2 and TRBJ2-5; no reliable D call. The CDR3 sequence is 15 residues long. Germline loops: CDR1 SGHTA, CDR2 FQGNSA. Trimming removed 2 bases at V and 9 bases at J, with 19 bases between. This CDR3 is CASSLLSIQSVAQYF. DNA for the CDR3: TGTGCCAGCAGCTTACTCTCTATACAGAGCGTCGCCCAGTACTTC.

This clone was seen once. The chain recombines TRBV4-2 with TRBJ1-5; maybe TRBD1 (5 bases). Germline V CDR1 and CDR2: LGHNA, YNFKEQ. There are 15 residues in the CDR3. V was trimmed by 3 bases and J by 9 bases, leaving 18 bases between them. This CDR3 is CASSQEGQGPGPQHF. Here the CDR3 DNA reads TGTGCCAGCAGCCAGGAGGGGCAGGGCCCGGGGCCCCAGCATTTT.

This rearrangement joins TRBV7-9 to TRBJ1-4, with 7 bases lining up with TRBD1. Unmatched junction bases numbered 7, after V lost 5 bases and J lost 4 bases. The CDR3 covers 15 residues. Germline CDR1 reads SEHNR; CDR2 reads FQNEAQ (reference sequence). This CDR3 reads CASSADRVLNEKLFF. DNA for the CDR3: TGTGCCAGCAGCGCAGACAGGGTCCTTAATGAAAAACTGTTTTTT.

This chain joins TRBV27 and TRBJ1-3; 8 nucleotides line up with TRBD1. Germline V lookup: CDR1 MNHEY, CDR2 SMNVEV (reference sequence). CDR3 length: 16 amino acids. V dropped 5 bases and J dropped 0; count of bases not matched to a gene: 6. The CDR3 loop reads CASSPGTGNSGNTIYF. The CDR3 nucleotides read TGTGCCAGCAGTCCCGGGACAGGTAACTCTGGAAACACCATATATTTT.

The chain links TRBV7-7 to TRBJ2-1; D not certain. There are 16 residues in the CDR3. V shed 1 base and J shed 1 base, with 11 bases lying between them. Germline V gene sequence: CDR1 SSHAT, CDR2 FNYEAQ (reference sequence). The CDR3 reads CASSLDFRASYNEQFF. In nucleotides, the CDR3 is TGTGCCAGCAGCTTAGATTTTCGGGCGTCCTACAATGAGCAGTTCTTC.

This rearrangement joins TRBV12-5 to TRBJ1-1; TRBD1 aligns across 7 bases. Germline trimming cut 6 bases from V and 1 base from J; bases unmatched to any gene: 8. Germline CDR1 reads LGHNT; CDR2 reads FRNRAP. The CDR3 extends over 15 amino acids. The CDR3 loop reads CASGPSDRANTEAFF. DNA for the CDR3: TGTGCTAGTGGCCCCTCTGACAGGGCGAACACTGAAGCTTTCTTT.